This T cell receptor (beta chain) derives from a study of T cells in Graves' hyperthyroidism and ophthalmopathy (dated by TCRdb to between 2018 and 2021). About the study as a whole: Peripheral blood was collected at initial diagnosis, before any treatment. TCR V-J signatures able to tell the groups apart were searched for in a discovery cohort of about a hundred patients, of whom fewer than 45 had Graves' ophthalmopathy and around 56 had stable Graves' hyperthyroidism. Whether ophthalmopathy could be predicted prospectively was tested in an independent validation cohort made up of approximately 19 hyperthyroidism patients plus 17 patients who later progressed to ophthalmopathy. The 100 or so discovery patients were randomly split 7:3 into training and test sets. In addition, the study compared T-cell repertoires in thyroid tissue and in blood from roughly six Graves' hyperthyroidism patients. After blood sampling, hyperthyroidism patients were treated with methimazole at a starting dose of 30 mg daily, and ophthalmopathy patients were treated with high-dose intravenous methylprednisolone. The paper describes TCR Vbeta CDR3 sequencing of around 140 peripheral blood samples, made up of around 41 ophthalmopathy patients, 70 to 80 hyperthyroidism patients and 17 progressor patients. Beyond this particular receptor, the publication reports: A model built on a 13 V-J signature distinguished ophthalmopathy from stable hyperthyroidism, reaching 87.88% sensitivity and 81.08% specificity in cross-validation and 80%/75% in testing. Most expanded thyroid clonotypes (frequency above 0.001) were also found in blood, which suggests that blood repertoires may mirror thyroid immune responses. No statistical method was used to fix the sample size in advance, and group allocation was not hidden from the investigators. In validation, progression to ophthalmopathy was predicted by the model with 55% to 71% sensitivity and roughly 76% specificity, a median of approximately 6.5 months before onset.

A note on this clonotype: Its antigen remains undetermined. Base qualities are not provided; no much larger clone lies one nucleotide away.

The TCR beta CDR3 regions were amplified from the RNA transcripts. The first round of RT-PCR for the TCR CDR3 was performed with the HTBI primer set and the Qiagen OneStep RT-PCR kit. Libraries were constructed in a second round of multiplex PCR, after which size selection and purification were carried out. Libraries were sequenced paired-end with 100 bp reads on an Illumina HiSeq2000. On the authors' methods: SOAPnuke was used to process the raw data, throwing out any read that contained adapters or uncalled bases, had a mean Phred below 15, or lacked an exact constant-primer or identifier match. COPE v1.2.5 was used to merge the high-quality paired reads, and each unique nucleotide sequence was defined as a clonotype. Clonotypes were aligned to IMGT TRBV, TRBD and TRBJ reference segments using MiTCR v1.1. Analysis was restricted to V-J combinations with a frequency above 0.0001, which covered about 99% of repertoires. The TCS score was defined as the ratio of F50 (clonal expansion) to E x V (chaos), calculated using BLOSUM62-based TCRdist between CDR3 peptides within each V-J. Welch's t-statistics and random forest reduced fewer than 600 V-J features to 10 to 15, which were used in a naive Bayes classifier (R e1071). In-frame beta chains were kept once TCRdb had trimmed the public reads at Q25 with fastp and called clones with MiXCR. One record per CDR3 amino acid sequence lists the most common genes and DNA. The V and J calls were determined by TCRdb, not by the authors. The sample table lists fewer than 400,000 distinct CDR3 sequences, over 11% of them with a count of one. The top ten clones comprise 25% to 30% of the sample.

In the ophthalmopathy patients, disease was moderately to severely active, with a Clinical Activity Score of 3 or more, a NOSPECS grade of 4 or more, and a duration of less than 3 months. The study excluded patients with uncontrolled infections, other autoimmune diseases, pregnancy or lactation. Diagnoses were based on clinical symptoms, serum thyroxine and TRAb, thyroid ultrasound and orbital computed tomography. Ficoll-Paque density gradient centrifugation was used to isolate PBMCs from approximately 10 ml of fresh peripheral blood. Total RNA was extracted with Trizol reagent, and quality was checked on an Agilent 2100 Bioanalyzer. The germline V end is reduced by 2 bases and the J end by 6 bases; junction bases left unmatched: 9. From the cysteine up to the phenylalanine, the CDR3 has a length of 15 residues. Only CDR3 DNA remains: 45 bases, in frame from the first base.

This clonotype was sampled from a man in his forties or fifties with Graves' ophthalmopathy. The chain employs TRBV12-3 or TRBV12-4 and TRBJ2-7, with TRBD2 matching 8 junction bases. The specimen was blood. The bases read TGTGCCAGCAGTTTAATCGCCGCAGCGGGAGTCGAGCAGTACTTC. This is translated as CASSLIAAAGVEQYF.